This TCR beta chain was recovered during a study of cytomegalovirus exposure and HLA in healthy donors. Study-level results: Productive status was seen about 90% or about 30% of the time for most TCR beta V segments in an earlier analysis. Using the classifier, cytomegalovirus status was reportedly diagnosed with high specificity and sensitivity. The records held CMV serostatus as the only immune exposure information.

With respect to this clone: The antigen is unknown.

With 60 Vbeta and 13 Jbeta primers, the PCR was carried out. Assay: immunoSEQ multiplex PCR; the TCRdb copy retains only in-frame clones and omits some. The top ten hold approximately 3.7% of the sample, which has roughly 200,000 clones, 70% to 85% seen once. V lost 6 bases, J lost 7 bases, and 9 bases stayed unmatched. Germline CDR1 MNHEY, CDR2 SMNVEV (reference sequence). The CDR3 sequence is 14 residues long. The sequence was collected from a woman in her fifties or sixties in good health and CMV-seropositive. The chain combines TRBV27 with TRBJ2-4; 7 nucleotides match TRBD1. Material for sequencing was PBMCs. The CDR3 loop reads CASSLQGLGNIQYF. For the CDR3, the DNA is TGTGCCAGCAGCCTACAGGGGCTAGGGAACATTCAGTACTTC.